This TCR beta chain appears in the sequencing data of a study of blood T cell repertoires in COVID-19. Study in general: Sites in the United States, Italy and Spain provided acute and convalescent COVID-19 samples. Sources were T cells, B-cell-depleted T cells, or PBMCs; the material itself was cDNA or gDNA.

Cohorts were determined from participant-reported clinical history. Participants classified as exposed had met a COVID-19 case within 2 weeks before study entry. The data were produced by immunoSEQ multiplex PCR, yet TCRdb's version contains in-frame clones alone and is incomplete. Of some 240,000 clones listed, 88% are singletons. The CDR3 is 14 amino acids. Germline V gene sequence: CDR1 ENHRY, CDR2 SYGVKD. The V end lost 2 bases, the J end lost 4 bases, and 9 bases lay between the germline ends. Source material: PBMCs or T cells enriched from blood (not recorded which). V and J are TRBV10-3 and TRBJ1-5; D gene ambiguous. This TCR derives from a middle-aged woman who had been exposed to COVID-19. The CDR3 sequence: CAISEGERNQPQHF. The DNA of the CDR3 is TGTGCCATCAGTGAGGGAGAGAGGAATCAGCCCCAGCATTTT.